Detailed here is one T cell receptor (beta chain). The data were obtained in a study of blood T cell repertoires in COVID-19. In the original analysis: Amplification from reference gene primers served as the basis for estimated nucleated cell counts. Assay: immunoSEQ multiplex PCR; the TCRdb copy retains only in-frame clones and omits some. Clone size and V and J calls were adopted from that table, with D and trimming inferred from the DNA. The table includes 220,000 or so clones, over 75% detected once. Source material: PBMCs or T cells enriched from blood (not recorded which). This receptor was obtained from a woman aged 18-29 years in a cohort exposed to, infected with or recovered from COVID-19 (not recorded which).

The CDR3 DNA follows: TGTGCCAGCAGCAACAGCGGGAGCTCCTACAATGAGCAGTTCTTC. Translated, it gives CASSNSGSSYNEQFF. The chain uses TRBV7-3 and TRBJ2-1, with 8 bases aligning to TRBD2. V shed 5 bases and J 0 bases; nucleotides not matched to a gene: 3. CDR1 is SGHTA and CDR2 is FQGTGA in the germline V gene. The CDR3 runs to 15 residues.